The T cell receptor beta chain under discussion was sequenced for a study of tumor-infiltrating lymphocytes in primary liver carcinoma. As for the study in general: There were tumors of stage T1-T3 N0M0, each 4.2 to 10 cm across. Samples yielded about 3.5 to 7.5 million productive TCRbeta reads, similar across tissue types.

Study results and limitations: Tumor-blood pairs (like tumor-adjacent pairs) overlapped less than tumor region pairs did. Tumor specimens were characterized by a significantly higher top-250-clone fraction than blood (p = 0.039).

Comment on this clonotype: Its antigen is unknown. This clone may be a read error of a much larger clone one base away.

Unsorted whole blood yielded blood RNA, and germline DNA was extracted as well. TCR beta cDNA was reverse-transcribed from about 500 ng of total RNA. The reaction used a constant-region primer and ProtoScript II reverse transcriptase. Three rounds of nested multiplex PCR with slightly modified ARM-PCR produced TCR beta libraries. TCRdb reprocessed the multiplex PCR reads via MiXCR and lists one record per CDR3 protein. This sample has approximately 340,000 distinct CDR3 sequences, with around three fifths found just once. The source is a man aged 40-50 years with primary liver carcinoma and hepatitis B virus infection. The sequenced sample was peripheral blood.

Here the CDR3 DNA reads TGTGTCAGCAGTTCGGGGACAGGGGCTACTTATAATTCACCCCTCCACTTT. Amino acids: CVSSSGTGATYNSPLHF. The chain carries TRBV6-6 and TRBJ1-6, with 10 positions matching TRBD1. Per germline, CDR1 MNHNY and CDR2 SVGAGI (reference sequence). The CDR3 extends over 17 amino acids.